This TCR beta chain was sequenced during a study of technical replicates of blood from several donors. This CDR3 region has 14 residues. V shed 3 bases and J 6 bases; nucleotides not matched to a gene: 5. CDR1 and CDR2 (germline): SEHNR, FQNEAQ (reference sequence). Here immunoSEQ multiplex PCR was the method, and the copy in TCRdb shows in-frame clones only, minus some. Found here are fewer than 70,000 clones, 86% of them singletons; the top ten hold 5.5% to 6.5%. The source material was PBMCs. The TCR originated in a human donor in good health. Some clones in this sample may be carry-over from other donors' samples. The chain couples TRBV7-9 to TRBJ2-7; 10 bases are a match to TRBD1. As DNA, the CDR3 is TGTGCCAGCAGCTTCGACAGGGGGCTTGGCGAGCAGTACTTC. Its translation is CASSFDRGLGEQYF.